This TCR beta chain was profiled in a study of breast tumors, draining lymph nodes, adjacent tissues. Germline V CDR1 and CDR2: LNHDA, SQIVND (reference sequence). The ends lost 5 bases at V and 4 bases at J; junction bases unmatched: 10. The CDR3 length is 16 residues. TCRdb reprocessed the multiplex PCR reads with MiXCR, giving one entry per CDR3 protein. In the table there are 150,000 to 200,000 distinct CDR3 sequences, roughly a third of which are singletons. Overall study findings and caveats: Luminal-like breast cancer showed significantly greater tumor-nontumor repertoire similarity than basal-like breast cancer did. Data only fit, rather than demonstrated, lymph node origin of most tumor T cells. The data were judged consistent with most tumor T cells coming from lymph node and expanding in tumor. Tumor repertoires ranked between lymph nodes and nontumor tissue in diversity, with V and J gene preferences.

Breast cancer patients provided tissue from their axillary draining lymph nodes. This clonotype was detected many times. No antigen is known for it. The material sequenced was axillary lymph node tissue. The origin of this receptor is a female donor with breast cancer. Some clones in this sample may be carry-over from other donors' samples. The V and J genes are TRBV19 and TRBJ2-2; 7 bases align to TRBD2. Here the CDR3 DNA reads TGTGCCAGTAGTTGGGGGGGACTTCGAAGCACCGGGGAGCTGTTTTTT. This encodes CASSWGGLRSTGELFF.